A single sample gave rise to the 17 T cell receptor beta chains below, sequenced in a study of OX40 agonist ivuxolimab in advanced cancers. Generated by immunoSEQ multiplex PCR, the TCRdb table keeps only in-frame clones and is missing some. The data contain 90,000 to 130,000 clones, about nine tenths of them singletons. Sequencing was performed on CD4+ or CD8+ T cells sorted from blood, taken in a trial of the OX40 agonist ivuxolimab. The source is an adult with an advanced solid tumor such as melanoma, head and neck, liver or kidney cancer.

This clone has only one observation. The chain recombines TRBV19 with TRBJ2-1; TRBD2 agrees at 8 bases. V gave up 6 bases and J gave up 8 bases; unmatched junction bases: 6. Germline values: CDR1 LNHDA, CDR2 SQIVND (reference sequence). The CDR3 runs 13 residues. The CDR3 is CASSPGLADEQFF. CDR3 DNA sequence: TGTGCCAGTAGCCCAGGACTAGCCGATGAGCAGTTCTTC.

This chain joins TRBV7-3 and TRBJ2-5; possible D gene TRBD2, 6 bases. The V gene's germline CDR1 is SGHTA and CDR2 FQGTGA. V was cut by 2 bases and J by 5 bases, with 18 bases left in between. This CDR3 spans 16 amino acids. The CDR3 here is CASSLYGTLDVETQYF. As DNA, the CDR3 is TGTGCCAGCAGCTTATATGGGACTTTGGATGTGGAGACCCAGTACTTC.

CDR3: CSVGKGGSINIQYF. Here the CDR3 DNA reads TGCAGCGTTGGGAAGGGGGGGTCGATCAACATTCAGTACTTC. J is TRBJ2-4 and V is TRBV29-1; D possibly corresponds to TRBD2 (7 bases). With 4 bases removed from V and 7 bases from J, the gap between germline ends came to 17 bases. Germline CDR1 SQVTM, CDR2 ANQGSEA. There are 14 residues in the CDR3. Full variable domain (missing parts from reference TRBV29-1 and TRBJ2-4): SAVISQKPSRDICQRGTSLTIQCQVDSQVTMMFWYRQQPGQSLTLIATANQGSEATYESGFVIDKFPISRPNLTFSTLTVSNMSPEDSSIYLCSVGKGGSINIQYFGAGTRLSVL.

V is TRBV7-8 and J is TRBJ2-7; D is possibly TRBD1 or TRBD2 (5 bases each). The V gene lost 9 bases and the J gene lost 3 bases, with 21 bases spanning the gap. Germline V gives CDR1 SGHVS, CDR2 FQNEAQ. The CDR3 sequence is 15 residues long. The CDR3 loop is CASFGLGVLNYEQYF. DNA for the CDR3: TGTGCCAGTTTTGGGCTGGGGGTCCTGAACTACGAGCAGTACTTC.

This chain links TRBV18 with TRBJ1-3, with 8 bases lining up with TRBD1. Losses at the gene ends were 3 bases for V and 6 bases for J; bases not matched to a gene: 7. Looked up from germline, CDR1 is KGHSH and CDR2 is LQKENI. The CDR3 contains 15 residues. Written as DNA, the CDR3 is TGTGCCAGCTCACCCGGACAGGGACTCGTAAACACCATATATTTT. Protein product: CASSPGQGLVNTIYF. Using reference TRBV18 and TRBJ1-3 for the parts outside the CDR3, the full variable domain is NAGVMQNPRHLVRRRGQEARLRCSPMKGHSHVYWYRQLPEEGLKFMVYLQKENIIDESGMPKERFSAEFPKEGPSILRIQQVVRGDSAAYFCASSPGQGLVNTIYFGEGSWLTVV.

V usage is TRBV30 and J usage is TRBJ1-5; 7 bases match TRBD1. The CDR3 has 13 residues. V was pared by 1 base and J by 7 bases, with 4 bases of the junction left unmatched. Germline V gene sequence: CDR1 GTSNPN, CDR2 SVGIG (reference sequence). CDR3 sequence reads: CAWSGGGGQPQHF. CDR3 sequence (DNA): TGTGCCTGGAGTGGAGGGGGCGGGCAGCCCCAGCATTTT.

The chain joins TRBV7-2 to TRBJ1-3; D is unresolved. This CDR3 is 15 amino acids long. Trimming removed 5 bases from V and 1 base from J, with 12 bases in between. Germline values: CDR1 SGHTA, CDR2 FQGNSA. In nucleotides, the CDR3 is TGTGCCAGCAGCCCTTACGGAATATCTGGAAACACCATATATTTT. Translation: CASSPYGISGNTIYF.

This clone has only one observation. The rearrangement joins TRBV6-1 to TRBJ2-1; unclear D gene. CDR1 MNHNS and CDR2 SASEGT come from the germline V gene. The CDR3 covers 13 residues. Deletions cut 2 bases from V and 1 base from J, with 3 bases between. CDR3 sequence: CASSENSYNEQFF. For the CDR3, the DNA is TGTGCCAGCAGTGAAAATTCCTACAATGAGCAGTTCTTC.

This CDR3 is CASSIAGTRGLGTDTQYF. The CDR3 DNA is TGTGCCAGTAGTATAGCTGGGACTAGAGGTTTGGGCACAGATACGCAGTATTTT. The chain recombines TRBV19 with TRBJ2-3; 8 bases map to TRBD2. Germline trimming cut 1 base from V and 1 base from J; bases unmatched to any gene: 10. CDR1 is LNHDA, CDR2 SQIVND, per germline (reference sequence). The CDR3 length is 18 residues.

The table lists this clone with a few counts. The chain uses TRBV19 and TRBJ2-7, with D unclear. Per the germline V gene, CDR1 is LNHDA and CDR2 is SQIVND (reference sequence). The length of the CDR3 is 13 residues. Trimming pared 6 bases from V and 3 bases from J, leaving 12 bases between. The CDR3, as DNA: TGTGCCAGTAGCAAGGTACCGGTCTACGAGCAGTACTTC. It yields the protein CASSKVPVYEQYF.

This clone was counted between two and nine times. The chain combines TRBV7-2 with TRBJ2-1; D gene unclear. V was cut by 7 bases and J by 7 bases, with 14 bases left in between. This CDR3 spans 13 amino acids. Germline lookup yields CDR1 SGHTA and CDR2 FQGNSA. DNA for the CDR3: TGTGCCAGCACCCCGTACCGTCGGAATGAGCAGTTCTTC. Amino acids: CASTPYRRNEQFF.

CDR3 in amino acids: CATSRDYYNEQFF. The CDR3 bases are TGTGCCACCAGCAGAGATTATTACAATGAGCAGTTCTTC. The V call is TRBV15, the J call TRBJ2-1; D remains ambiguous. This CDR3 spans 13 amino acids. CDR1 is LNHNV, CDR2 YYDKDF, per germline (reference sequence). With 0 bases removed from V and 4 bases from J, the gap between germline ends came to 4 bases.

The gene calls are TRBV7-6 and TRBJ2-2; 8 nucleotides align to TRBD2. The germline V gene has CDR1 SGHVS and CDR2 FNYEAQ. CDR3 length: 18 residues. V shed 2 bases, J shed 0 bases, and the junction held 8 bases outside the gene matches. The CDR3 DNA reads TGTGCCAGCAGCTTATCCCCGACGGGACTAGCGAACACCGGGGAGCTGTTTTTT. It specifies CASSLSPTGLANTGELFF.

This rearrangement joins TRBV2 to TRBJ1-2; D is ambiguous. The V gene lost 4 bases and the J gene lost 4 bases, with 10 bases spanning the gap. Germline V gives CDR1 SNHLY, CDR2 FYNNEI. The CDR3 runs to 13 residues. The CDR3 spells CASSVAVSYGYTF. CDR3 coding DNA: TGTGCCAGCAGTGTGGCGGTCTCCTATGGCTACACCTTC.

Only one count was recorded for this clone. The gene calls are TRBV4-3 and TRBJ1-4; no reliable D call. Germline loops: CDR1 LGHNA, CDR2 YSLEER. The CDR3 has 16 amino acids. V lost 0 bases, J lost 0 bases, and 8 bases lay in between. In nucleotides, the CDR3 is TGCGCCAGCAGCCAAGATCTAGGAGCAACTAATGAAAAACTGTTTTTT. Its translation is CASSQDLGATNEKLFF.

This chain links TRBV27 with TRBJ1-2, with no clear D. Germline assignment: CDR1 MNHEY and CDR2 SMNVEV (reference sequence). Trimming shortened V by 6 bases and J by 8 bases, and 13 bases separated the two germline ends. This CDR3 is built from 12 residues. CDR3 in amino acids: CASSQPPGGYTF. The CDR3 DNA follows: TGTGCCAGCAGCCAGCCACCGGGGGGCTACACCTTC.

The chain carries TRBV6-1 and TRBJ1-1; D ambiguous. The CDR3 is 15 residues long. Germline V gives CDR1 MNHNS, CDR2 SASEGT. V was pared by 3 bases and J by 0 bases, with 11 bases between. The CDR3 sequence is CASSDEAEMNTEAFF. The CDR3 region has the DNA TGTGCCAGCAGTGACGAGGCAGAAATGAACACTGAAGCTTTCTTT.